Listed here are 7 T cell receptor beta chains from one sample, sequenced in a study of regulatory T cells in long-lasting Graves disease (dated by TCRdb to about 2021). Per the publication, the time point label means: newly diagnosed GD, antithyroid drugs for less than 3 months. For both TCR sequencing and RNA sequencing, RNA was extracted from PBMCs in TRIzol. Preparation of the library involved multiplex PCR. Data came from an Illumina HiSeq 4000. To build TCR beta libraries, CDR3 regions were amplified by Arm-PCR using iRepertoire HTBI primers. Clones were called with MiXCR by TCRdb after fastp trimmed the public reads at Q25, and only in-frame beta chains were retained. Rows with one shared CDR3 protein collapse into an entry with the most common genes and DNA. The sample table records 350,000 to 450,000 distinct CDR3 sequences; around 11% of these occur just once. The leading ten clones occupy 15% to 20% of the sample.

The sample was also reused in another study, on T cells in Graves' hyperthyroidism and ophthalmopathy.

The source material was peripheral blood mononuclear cells (PBMCs), sampled at new diagnosis, from a patient treated with antithyroid drugs. The receptors were gathered from a woman in her late teens or twenties with Graves disease. Donor details come from another sample of the same person, matched by shared clones.

This clonotype was counted between two and nine times. The rearrangement joins TRBV7-9 to TRBJ2-2, with D possibly being TRBD1 (5 bases). The CDR3 covers 17 residues. CDR1 is SEHNR, CDR2 FQNEAQ, per germline (reference sequence). V was clipped by 5 bases and J by 4 bases, with 20 bases between them. The CDR3 DNA reads TGTGCCAGCAGCCCCAGCCCCCGCAGGGCTGGCACCGGGGAGCTGTTTTTT. Amino acids: CASSPSPRRAGTGELFF.

The rearrangement uses TRBV29-1 and TRBJ2-7, with 7 bases lining up with TRBD1. Trimming removed 6 bases from V and 1 base from J; junction bases left unmatched: 9. Germline-derived CDR1 and CDR2 are SQVTM and ANQGSEA. This CDR3 has 14 amino acids. The CDR3 sequence: CSVWRQGRSYEQYF. In DNA form, the CDR3 reads TGCAGCGTGTGGAGACAGGGACGATCCTACGAGCAGTACTTC.

The chain employs TRBV7-2 and TRBJ2-3; no clear D gene. This CDR3 is built from 14 residues. The V gene's germline CDR1 is SGHTA and CDR2 FQGNSA. The V end lost 3 bases, the J end lost 2 bases, and 9 bases lay between the germline ends. Here the CDR3 reads CASSLEFVTDTQYF. CDR3 bases: TGTGCCAGCAGCTTGGAGTTTGTCACAGATACGCAGTATTTT. Using reference TRBV7-2 and TRBJ2-3 for the parts outside the CDR3, the full variable domain is GAGVSQSPSNKVTEKGKDVELRCDPISGHTALYWYRQSLGQGLEFLIYFQGNSAPDKSGLPSDRFSAERTGGSVSTLTIQRTQQEDSAVYLCASSLEFVTDTQYFGPGTRLTVL.

This clonotype was detected ten times or more. This sequence joins TRBV7-9 and TRBJ2-1; no definite D call. From germline, CDR1 is SEHNR and CDR2 FQNEAQ (reference sequence). The V gene lost 1 base and the J gene lost 6 bases, with 7 bases spanning the gap. The CDR3 covers 13 residues. Here the CDR3 DNA reads TGTGCCAGCAGCTTAGGCATGGTCAATGAGCAGTTCTTC. As protein: CASSLGMVNEQFF.

This clonotype was detected many times. This rearrangement joins TRBV3-1 to TRBJ2-1; 8 bases map to TRBD2. The V gene's germline CDR1 is LGHDT and CDR2 YNNKEL (reference sequence). V trimming: 7 bases; J trimming: 6 bases; junction bases outside the gene matches: 5. This CDR3 spans 13 amino acids. CDR3 loop: CASKERGSNEQFF. CDR3 DNA: TGTGCCAGCAAGGAGCGGGGGAGCAATGAGCAGTTCTTC.

This clonotype was picked up many times. The J gene is TRBJ2-7, the V gene TRBV19, with a tentative D call TRBD2 (6 bases). V was pared by 5 bases and J by 5 bases, with 22 bases between. There are 16 residues in the CDR3. Germline V gives CDR1 LNHDA, CDR2 SQIVND (reference sequence). The CDR3 DNA reads TGTGCCAGTAGTCCCTCGACGCATGTGGGAGGTGACGAGCAGTACTTC. Translated, it gives CASSPSTHVGGDEQYF.

This clonotype came up a few times. The J gene is TRBJ2-2, the V gene TRBV19; no definite D call. Trimming took 4 bases from V and 3 from J, leaving 18 bases between them. There are 17 residues in the CDR3. Germline CDR1 LNHDA, CDR2 SQIVND (reference sequence). The CDR3 region is CASSTRLTSTDTGELFF. The CDR3 bases are TGTGCCAGTAGTACACGCCTAACTTCGACGGACACCGGGGAGCTGTTTTTT.